This T cell receptor beta chain was captured in a study of identical twins. The sample holds many counts of this clonotype. TCRdb re-called the 5' RACE reads with MiXCR, one entry per CDR3 protein. Altogether under 250,000 distinct CDR3 sequences are present, 6% to 8% being singletons, with the ten largest covering under 7%. The sample was also reused in another study, on yellow fever vaccine responses in identical twins.

The receptor was isolated from a woman between 18 and 29 years old in good health. The sequenced material came from CD8+ T cells sorted from blood.

The chain's CDR3 is CAISEWDTYTGELFF. The DNA of the CDR3 is TGTGCCATCAGTGAGTGGGACACTTACACCGGGGAGCTGTTTTTT. The chain links TRBV10-3 to TRBJ2-2; perhaps TRBD1 as D (6 bases). Germline-derived CDR1 and CDR2 are ENHRY and SYGVKD. CDR3 length equals 15 residues. With 1 base removed from V and 3 bases from J, the gap between germline ends came to 9 bases.